Shown below are 9 T cell receptor beta chains from a single sample sequenced in a study of blood T cell repertoires in COVID-19. Some clones are missing from TCRdb's copy, which holds only in-frame ones; the method was immunoSEQ multiplex PCR. The data show 150,000 or so clones, 80% seen once. Input material: PBMCs or T cells enriched from blood (not recorded which). The origin of the receptors is a woman in her sixties or seventies who had recovered from COVID-19.

As for this clone: Distinct nucleotide sequences in the sample also encode this CDR3. The V call is TRBV12-3 or TRBV12-4, the J call TRBJ1-1; tentative D call: TRBD1 (5 bases). V was pared by 6 bases and J by 1 base, with 9 bases between. The CDR3 covers 13 residues. CDR3: CASSRTGNTEAFF. The CDR3 nucleotides are TGTGCCAGCAGCCGAACAGGGAACACTGAAGCTTTCTTT.

This chain links TRBV11-2 with TRBJ1-2, with D perhaps TRBD1 (5 bases). V was cut by 3 bases and J by 3 bases, with 14 bases left in between. Germline-derived CDR1 and CDR2 are SGHAT and FQNNGV. The CDR3 runs 15 residues. The CDR3 coding sequence is TGTGCCAGCAGCTTCACTGGTGGCAGGGACTATGGCTACACCTTC. This codes for CASSFTGGRDYGYTF.

This chain joins TRBV5-1 and TRBJ1-5; TRBD1 is a possible D gene (5 bases). CDR1 SGHRS and CDR2 YFSETQ come from the germline V gene. Trimming removed 4 bases from V and 6 bases from J, with 11 bases in between. This CDR3 is built from 13 residues. DNA of the CDR3: TGCGCCAGCAGCGGAGGGACCGGTCAGCCCCAGCATTTT. Protein product: CASSGGTGQPQHF.

The chain couples TRBV3-1 (or the pseudogene TRBV3-2) to TRBJ2-1; 13 bases fit TRBD2. V trimming: 6 bases; J trimming: 7 bases; junction bases outside the gene matches: 6. The CDR3 covers 15 residues. CDR1 is LGHDT, CDR2 YNNKEL, per germline (reference sequence). This chain's CDR3 is CASSWTSGGGNEQFF. The CDR3 DNA follows: TGTGCCAGCAGTTGGACTAGCGGGGGTGGGAATGAGCAGTTCTTC.

This clone was seen ten or more times. The chain joins TRBV5-4 to TRBJ1-1, with unresolved D. V shed 0 bases and J shed 4 bases, with 13 bases lying between them. Per the germline V gene, CDR1 is SGHNT and CDR2 is YYREEE (reference sequence). The CDR3 has 15 amino acids. The chain's CDR3 is CASSLARAKGTEAFF. In DNA, the CDR3 is TGTGCCAGCAGCTTGGCGAGGGCTAAGGGCACTGAAGCTTTCTTT.

The chain joins TRBV18 to TRBJ1-1; 7 nucleotides align to TRBD1. The CDR3 covers 13 residues. With V trimmed by 4 bases and J by 5 bases, 4 bases remained unmatched. The germline gives CDR1 KGHSH, CDR2 LQKENI. CDR3 residues: CASSQGAMTEAFF. For the CDR3, the DNA is TGTGCCAGCTCACAGGGGGCGATGACTGAAGCTTTCTTT.

The chain is built from TRBV11-2 and TRBJ1-6; tentative D call: TRBD1 (6 bases). Trimming stripped 1 base from V and 7 bases from J, with 11 bases between. CDR3 size: 15 residues. Germline loops: CDR1 SGHAT, CDR2 FQNNGV. CDR3 coding DNA: TGTGCCAGCAGCTTAGCCCGAGACAGGAATTCACCCCTCCACTTT. As protein: CASSLARDRNSPLHF.

The chain carries TRBV2 and TRBJ1-5; 10 bases are a match to TRBD1. This CDR3 has 14 amino acids. V gave up 5 bases and J gave up 4 bases; unmatched junction bases: 2. CDR1 and CDR2 (germline): SNHLY, FYNNEI. In DNA, the CDR3 is TGTGCCAGCAGTCCGGGACAGGGGAATCAGCCCCAGCATTTT. Residues: CASSPGQGNQPQHF.

The rearrangement uses TRBV5-4 and TRBJ1-6, with TRBD1 identical over 10 bases. J gave up 10 bases and V 3 bases, and 7 bases lay outside the gene matches. The CDR3 spans 15 residues. Germline lookup yields CDR1 SGHNT and CDR2 YYREEE (reference sequence). CDR3 loop: CASSSIGQGESPLHF. The CDR3 DNA follows: TGTGCCAGCAGCTCAATCGGACAGGGGGAGTCACCCCTCCACTTT.